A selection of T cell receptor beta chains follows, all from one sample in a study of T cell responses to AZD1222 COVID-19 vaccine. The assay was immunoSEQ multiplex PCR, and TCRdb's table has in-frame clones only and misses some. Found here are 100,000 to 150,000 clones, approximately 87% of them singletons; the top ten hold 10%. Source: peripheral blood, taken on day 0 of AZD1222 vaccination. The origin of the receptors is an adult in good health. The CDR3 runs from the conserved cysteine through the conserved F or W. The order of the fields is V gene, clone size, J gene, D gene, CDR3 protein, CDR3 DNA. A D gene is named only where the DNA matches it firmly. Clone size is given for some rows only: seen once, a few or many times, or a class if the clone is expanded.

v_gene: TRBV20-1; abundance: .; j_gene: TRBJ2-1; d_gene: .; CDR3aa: CSARAEFF; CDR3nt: TGCAGTGCTAGGGCGGAGTTCTTC
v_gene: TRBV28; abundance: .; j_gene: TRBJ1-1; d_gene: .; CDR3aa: CASSFPRGTEAFF; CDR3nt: TGTGCCAGCAGTTTCCCAAGGGGGACTGAAGCTTTCTTT
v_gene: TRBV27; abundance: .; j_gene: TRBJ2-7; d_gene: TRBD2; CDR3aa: CASSLTGGTYEQYF; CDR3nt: TGTGCCAGCAGTTTAACGGGAGGTACCTACGAGCAGTACTTC
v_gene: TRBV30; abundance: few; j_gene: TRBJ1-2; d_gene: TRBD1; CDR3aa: CAWRDRGLGYTF; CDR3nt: TGTGCCTGGAGAGACAGGGGGCTTGGCTACACCTTC
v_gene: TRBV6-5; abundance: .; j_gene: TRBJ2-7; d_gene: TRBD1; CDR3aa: CASSPRQGMYEQYF; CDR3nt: TGTGCCAGCAGTCCAAGACAGGGGATGTACGAGCAGTACTTC
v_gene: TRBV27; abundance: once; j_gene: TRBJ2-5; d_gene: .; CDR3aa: CASSLTGETQYF; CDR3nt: TGTGCCAGCAGTCTAACGGGAGAGACCCAGTACTTC
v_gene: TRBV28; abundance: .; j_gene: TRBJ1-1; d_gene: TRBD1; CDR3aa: CASKGTGDTEAFF; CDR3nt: TGTGCCAGCAAAGGGACAGGGGACACTGAAGCTTTCTTT
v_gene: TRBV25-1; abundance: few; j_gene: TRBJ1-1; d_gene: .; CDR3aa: CASSDLNTEAFF; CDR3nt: TGTGCCAGCAGTGACCTAAACACTGAAGCTTTCTTT
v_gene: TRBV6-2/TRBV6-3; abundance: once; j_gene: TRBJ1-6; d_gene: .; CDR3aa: CASSYPTGNLPPLHF; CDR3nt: TGTGCCAGCAGTTACCCGACCGGGAACCTGCCACCCCTCCACTTT
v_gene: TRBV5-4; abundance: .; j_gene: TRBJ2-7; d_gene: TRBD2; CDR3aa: CASGPGGGGEQYF; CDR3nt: TGTGCCAGCGGACCAGGCGGGGGTGGCGAGCAGTACTTC
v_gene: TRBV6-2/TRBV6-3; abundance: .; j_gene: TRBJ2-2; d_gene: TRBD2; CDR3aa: CASSTSLAGPGTGELFF; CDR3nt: TGTGCCAGCAGTACCTCCCTAGCGGGGCCTGGGACCGGGGAGCTGTTTTTT
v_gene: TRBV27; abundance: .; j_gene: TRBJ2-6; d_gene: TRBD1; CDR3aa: CASSQGTGESGANVLTF; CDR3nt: TGTGCCAGCAGTCAAGGGACAGGGGAATCTGGGGCCAACGTCCTGACTTTC
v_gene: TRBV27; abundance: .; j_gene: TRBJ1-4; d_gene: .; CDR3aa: CASSLIANEKLFF; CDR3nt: TGTGCCAGCAGTTTAATTGCTAATGAAAAACTGTTTTTT
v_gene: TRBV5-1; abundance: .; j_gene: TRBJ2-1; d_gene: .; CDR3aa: CASSPQGNEQFF; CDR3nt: TGCGCCAGCAGCCCCCAAGGGAATGAGCAGTTCTTC
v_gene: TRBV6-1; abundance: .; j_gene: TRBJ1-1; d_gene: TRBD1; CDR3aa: CASSENRGTEAFF; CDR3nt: TGTGCCAGCAGTGAAAACAGGGGGACTGAAGCTTTCTTT